These 23 T cell receptor beta chains were sequenced from one sample in a study of cytomegalovirus exposure and HLA in healthy donors. 60 Vbeta and 13 Jbeta primers were used in PCR. Sequencing was performed with immunoSEQ multiplex PCR; in TCRdb, only in-frame clones are kept and a portion is missing. The data show about 200,000 clones, and the top ten clones hold over 0.75%. Sequenced material: PBMCs. Receptor source: a woman under 40 in good health and CMV-seropositive.

The rearrangement links TRBV27 to TRBJ1-5; D unresolved. Trimming shortened V by 5 bases and J by 2 bases, and 16 bases separated the two germline ends. From germline, CDR1 is MNHEY and CDR2 SMNVEV (reference sequence). This CDR3 has 16 residues. CDR3 loop: CASSPPGAAGNQPQHF. The CDR3 bases are TGTGCCAGCAGTCCCCCGGGAGCGGCGGGCAATCAGCCCCAGCATTTT.

This chain joins TRBV5-6 and TRBJ1-1; D unresolved. V lost 3 bases to trimming and J lost 0 bases, with 6 bases between them. Looked up from germline, CDR1 is SGHDT and CDR2 is YYEEEE. CDR3 size: 13 residues. Written as DNA, the CDR3 is TGTGCCAGCAGCTACAGTCTGAACACTGAAGCTTTCTTT. This translates into CASSYSLNTEAFF.

V and J are TRBV6-8 and TRBJ1-1, with a possible D match to TRBD1 (5 bases). This CDR3 has 15 amino acids. Trimming took off 6 bases at V and 3 bases at J, with 17 bases between the two ends. Germline V gives CDR1 MNHGY, CDR2 SAAAGT. CDR3: CASSYEKDSHTEAFF. In DNA form, the CDR3 reads TGTGCCAGCAGCTATGAAAAAGACAGCCACACTGAAGCTTTCTTT.

The chain is built from TRBV10-3 and TRBJ2-5; TRBD2 aligns across 7 bases. From germline, CDR1 is ENHRY and CDR2 SYGVKD. The CDR3 totals 15 residues. V dropped 2 bases and J dropped 1; count of bases not matched to a gene: 4. The CDR3 loop is CAISEGTTSQETQYF. The CDR3 coding sequence is TGTGCCATCAGTGAGGGGACTACCAGCCAAGAGACCCAGTACTTC.

The chain combines TRBV5-1 with TRBJ2-7; a possible D gene is TRBD2 (6 bases). This CDR3 contains 15 residues. Germline assignment: CDR1 SGHRS and CDR2 YFSETQ. V was pared by 4 bases and J by 4 bases, with 18 bases between. In DNA, the CDR3 is TGCGCCAGCAGCCCGAGTCGGGGGAAGCCATACGAGCAGTACTTC. Translating it yields CASSPSRGKPYEQYF.

This sequence joins TRBV6-4 and TRBJ2-1; 11 bases line up with TRBD2. Germline CDR1 is MRHNA and CDR2 is SNTAGT. V was clipped by 6 bases and J by 9 bases; unmatched bases: 7. This CDR3 is built from 14 residues. CDR3: CASRSLAGGGEQFF. The CDR3 DNA is TGTGCCAGCAGGAGCCTAGCGGGGGGCGGTGAGCAGTTCTTC.

The chain employs TRBV19 and TRBJ2-5; weak D call: TRBD2 (7 bases). The CDR3 totals 15 residues. V dropped 4 bases and J dropped 2 bases, with 14 bases sitting between them. The germline V gene has CDR1 LNHDA and CDR2 SQIVND (reference sequence). The CDR3 DNA is TGTGCCAGTAGTAGGGGGGGCCGTAGGCAAGAGACCCAGTACTTC. Its protein product is CASSRGGRRQETQYF.

The chain carries TRBV11-2 and TRBJ1-1; D call uncertain. Trimming shortened V by 1 base and J by 3 bases, and 9 bases separated the two germline ends. Germline loops: CDR1 SGHAT, CDR2 FQNNGV. This CDR3 region has 14 residues. CDR3 residues: CASSLVGTDTEAFF. CDR3 nucleotides: TGTGCCAGCAGCTTAGTGGGTACAGACACTGAAGCTTTCTTT.

Points on this clone: Distinct nucleotide sequences in the sample also encode this CDR3. This sequence joins TRBV19 and TRBJ2-7, with 9 bases that match TRBD1. Germline V gives CDR1 LNHDA, CDR2 SQIVND (reference sequence). The length of the CDR3 is 18 residues. V lost 6 bases and J lost 4; bases outside the gene matches: 19. The CDR3 region is CASSQPSDDRGIEYEQYF. The DNA of the CDR3 is TGTGCCAGTAGCCAACCCTCAGACGACAGGGGGATTGAGTACGAGCAGTACTTC.

V usage is TRBV10-1 and J usage is TRBJ2-5, with a possible D match to TRBD1 (5 bases). The J call may be wrong; the DNA end is better matched by TRBJ2-7. Germline V gene data show CDR1 as WNHNN and CDR2 as SYGVQD (reference sequence). The CDR3 runs to 16 residues. The CDR3 reads CASSESTGSRAYEQYF. The CDR3 DNA sequence: TGCGCCAGCAGTGAGTCTACAGGATCTAGGGCCTACGAGCAGTACTTC.

J is TRBJ2-3 and V is TRBV19, with 10 nucleotides matching TRBD1. The CDR3 sequence is 16 residues long. Germline-derived CDR1 and CDR2 are LNHDA and SQIVND (reference sequence). J gave up 4 bases and V 7 bases, and 11 bases lay outside the gene matches. The CDR3 DNA reads as TGTGCCAGTAAACCCCTTGACAGGGGGCGCCCAGATACGCAGTATTTT. Encoded protein: CASKPLDRGRPDTQYF.

The chain recombines TRBV5-1 with TRBJ2-1; TRBD2 might be the D (6 bases). The CDR3 totals 16 residues. Germline lookup yields CDR1 SGHRS and CDR2 YFSETQ. V lost 0 bases and J lost 0, with 10 bases in between. As DNA, the CDR3 is TGCGCCAGCAGCTTGGTACGGGGGAGCTCCTACAATGAGCAGTTCTTC. The encoded protein is CASSLVRGSSYNEQFF.

This chain uses TRBV18 with TRBJ2-5; 7 bases fit TRBD2. V shed 6 bases and J 2 bases; nucleotides not matched to a gene: 9. This CDR3 has 15 residues. Looked up from germline, CDR1 is KGHSH and CDR2 is LQKENI. This CDR3 is CASSPREGLQETQYF. In nucleotides, the CDR3 is TGTGCCAGCTCCCCAAGGGAGGGCCTACAAGAGACCCAGTACTTC.

Regarding this clone: Within the sample, other DNA sequences also encode this same CDR3. The rearrangement links TRBV27 to TRBJ2-2, with D maybe TRBD2 (5 bases). The V end lost 2 bases, the J end lost 6 bases, and 10 bases lay between the germline ends. CDR1 MNHEY and CDR2 SMNVEV come from the germline V gene (reference sequence). The CDR3 extends over 14 amino acids. CDR3 in DNA: TGTGCCAGCAGTTTACTAGCAGGAGCCGGGGAGCTGTTTTTT. Residues: CASSLLAGAGELFF.

The rearrangement links TRBV7-8 to TRBJ2-1, with 8 bases that match TRBD2. Losses at the gene ends were 6 bases for V and 4 bases for J; bases not matched to a gene: 2. The germline V gene encodes CDR1 SGHVS and CDR2 FQNEAQ. The length of the CDR3 is 13 residues. CDR3 amino acids: CASRLAAYNEQFF. The CDR3 region has the DNA TGTGCCAGCAGACTAGCGGCTTACAATGAGCAGTTCTTC.

The chain links TRBV11-3 to TRBJ1-3; D gene unclear. This CDR3 is built from 17 residues. CDR1 SGHNT and CDR2 YENEEA come from the germline V gene. The ends were cut back, 2 bases at V and 3 bases at J, with 17 bases in the middle. As DNA, the CDR3 is TGTGCCAGCAGCTTAACCCGAGATGATTTTGGTGGAAACACCATATATTTT. Translated: CASSLTRDDFGGNTIYF.

This rearrangement joins TRBV6-5 to TRBJ2-7, with 8 bases matching TRBD1. V gave up 2 bases and J gave up 7 bases; unmatched junction bases: 10. Germline V gene sequence: CDR1 MNHEY, CDR2 SVGAGI. The CDR3 is made up of 15 amino acids. The CDR3 DNA is TGTGCCAGCAGTTACCGGGGACAGGCGAAAGGAGAGCAGTACTTC. Residues: CASSYRGQAKGEQYF.

The chain recombines TRBV19 with TRBJ2-3; weak D call: TRBD2 (7 bases). The CDR3 totals 14 residues. Trimming cost V 10 bases and J 6 bases, with 20 bases left between them. The germline gives CDR1 LNHDA, CDR2 SQIVND (reference sequence). Here the CDR3 reads CATKGGSTPDTQYF. CDR3 nucleotide sequence: TGTGCCACCAAGGGGGGGAGCACCCCGGATACGCAGTATTTT.

The chain combines TRBV10-3 with TRBJ2-7; D is uncertain. Trimming left V 4 bases short and J 0 bases short, with 10 bases between. Germline V gene data show CDR1 as ENHRY and CDR2 as SYGVKD. The CDR3 spans 14 residues. The CDR3 DNA follows: TGTGCCATCAGTGCCGACACGAGCTCCTACGAGCAGTACTTC. Residues: CAISADTSSYEQYF.

V usage is TRBV29-1 and J usage is TRBJ1-1; tentatively, D is TRBD1 (5 bases). CDR1 and CDR2 (germline): SQVTM, ANQGSEA. Trimming removed 6 bases from V and 0 bases from J, with 11 bases in between. The CDR3 extends over 13 amino acids. CDR3 nucleotides: TGCAGCGTAGCAGGGATTATGAACACTGAAGCTTTCTTT. Protein sequence: CSVAGIMNTEAFF. Complete variable domain (other parts from reference TRBV29-1 and TRBJ1-1): SAVISQKPSRDICQRGTSLTIQCQVDSQVTMMFWYRQQPGQSLTLIATANQGSEATYESGFVIDKFPISRPNLTFSTLTVSNMSPEDSSIYLCSVAGIMNTEAFFGQGTRLTVV.

The rearrangement joins TRBV18 to TRBJ1-1; 7 bases line up with TRBD1. Germline loops: CDR1 KGHSH, CDR2 LQKENI. V shed 3 bases and J 2 bases; nucleotides not matched to a gene: 3. This CDR3 contains 14 residues. The chain's CDR3 is CASSPGTENTEAFF. The CDR3 DNA is TGTGCCAGCTCACCCGGGACAGAAAACACTGAAGCTTTCTTT.

This chain joins TRBV11-2 and TRBJ2-5; TRBD2 matches 14 bases. CDR3 size: 17 residues. With V trimmed by 4 bases and J by 4 bases, 8 bases remained unmatched. Germline CDR1 reads SGHAT; CDR2 reads FQNNGV. CDR3 nucleotides: TGTGCCAGCAGCTCCCGCCTGACTAGCGGGGGGGGAGAGACCCAGTACTTC. Protein: CASSSRLTSGGGETQYF.

The chain employs TRBV5-5 and TRBJ2-7; 8 bases are shared with TRBD1. V gave up 1 base and J gave up 2 bases; unmatched junction bases: 11. CDR1 is SGHKS and CDR2 is YYEKEE in the germline V gene (reference sequence). The CDR3 runs 17 residues. CDR3 protein: CASSLRCPDRAPYEQYF. CDR3 DNA sequence: TGTGCCAGCAGCTTGAGGTGTCCGGACAGGGCCCCCTACGAGCAGTACTTC.